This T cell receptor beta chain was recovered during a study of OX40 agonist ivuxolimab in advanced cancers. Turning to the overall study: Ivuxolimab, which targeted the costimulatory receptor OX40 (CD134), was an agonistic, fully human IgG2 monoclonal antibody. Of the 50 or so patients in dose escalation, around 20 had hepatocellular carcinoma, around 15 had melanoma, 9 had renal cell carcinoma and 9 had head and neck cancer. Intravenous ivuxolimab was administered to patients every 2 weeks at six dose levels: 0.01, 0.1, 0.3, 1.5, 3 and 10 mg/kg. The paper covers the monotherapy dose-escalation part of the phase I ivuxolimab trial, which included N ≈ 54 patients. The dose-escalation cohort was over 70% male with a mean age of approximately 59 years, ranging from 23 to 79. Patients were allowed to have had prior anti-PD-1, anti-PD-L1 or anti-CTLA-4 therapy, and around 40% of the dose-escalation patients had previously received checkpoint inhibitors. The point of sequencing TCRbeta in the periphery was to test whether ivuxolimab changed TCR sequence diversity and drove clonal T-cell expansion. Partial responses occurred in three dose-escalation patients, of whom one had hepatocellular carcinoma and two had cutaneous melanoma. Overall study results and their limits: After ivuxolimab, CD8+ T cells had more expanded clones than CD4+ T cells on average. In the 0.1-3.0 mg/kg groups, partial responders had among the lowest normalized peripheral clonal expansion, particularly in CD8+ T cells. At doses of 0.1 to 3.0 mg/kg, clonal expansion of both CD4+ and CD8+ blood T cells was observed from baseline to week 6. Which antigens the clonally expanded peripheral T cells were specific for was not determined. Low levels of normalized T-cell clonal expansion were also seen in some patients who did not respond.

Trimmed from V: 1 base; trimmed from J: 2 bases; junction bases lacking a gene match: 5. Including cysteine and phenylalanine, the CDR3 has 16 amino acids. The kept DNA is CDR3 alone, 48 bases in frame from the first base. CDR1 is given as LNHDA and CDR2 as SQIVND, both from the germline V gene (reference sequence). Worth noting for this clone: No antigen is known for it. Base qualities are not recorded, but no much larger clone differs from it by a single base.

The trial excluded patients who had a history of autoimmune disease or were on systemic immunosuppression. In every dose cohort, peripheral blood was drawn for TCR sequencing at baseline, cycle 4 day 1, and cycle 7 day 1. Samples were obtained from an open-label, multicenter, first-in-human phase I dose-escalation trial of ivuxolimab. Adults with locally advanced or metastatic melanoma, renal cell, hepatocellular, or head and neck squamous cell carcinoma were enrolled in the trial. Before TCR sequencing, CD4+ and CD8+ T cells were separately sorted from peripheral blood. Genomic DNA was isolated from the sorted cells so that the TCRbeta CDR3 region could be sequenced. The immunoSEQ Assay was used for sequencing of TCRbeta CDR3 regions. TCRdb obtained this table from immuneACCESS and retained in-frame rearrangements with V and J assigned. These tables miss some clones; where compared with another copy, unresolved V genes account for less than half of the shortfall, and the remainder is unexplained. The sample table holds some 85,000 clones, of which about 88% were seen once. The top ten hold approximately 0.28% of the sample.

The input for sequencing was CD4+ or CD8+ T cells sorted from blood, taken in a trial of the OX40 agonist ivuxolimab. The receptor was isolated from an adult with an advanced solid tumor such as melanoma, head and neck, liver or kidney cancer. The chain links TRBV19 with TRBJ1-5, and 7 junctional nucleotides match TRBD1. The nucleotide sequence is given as TGTGCCAGTAGTATAGGACAGGGAGGAGGCAATCAGCCCCAGCATTTT. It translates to CASSIGQGGGNQPQHF.